These 17 T cell receptor beta chains share one sample of origin, sequenced in a study of CD8 T cells in ankylosing spondylitis. TCRdb processed the 5' RACE reads anew with MiXCR; each CDR3 protein has one entry. The table records 150,000 to 200,000 distinct CDR3 sequences, under 35% of them present only once. Material: synovial fluid, either unsorted or a sorted T cell fraction (not recorded which). These TCRs come from a male donor with ankylosing spondylitis.

This clonotype was observed a few times. The genes are TRBV4-3 and TRBJ2-3, with 7 bases identical to TRBD1. The CDR3 spans 15 residues. CDR1 is LGHNA, CDR2 YSLEER, per germline. After removal of 0 bases from V and 1 base from J, the junction contained 1 base not matched to a gene. As DNA, the CDR3 is TGCGCCAGCAGCCAAGATGGACAGGGCACAGATACGCAGTATTTT. It specifies CASSQDGQGTDTQYF.

This clonotype was seen repeatedly, ten times or more. V gene TRBV7-3 combines with J gene TRBJ1-1; 7 positions agree with TRBD1. V dropped 5 bases and J dropped 5; count of bases not matched to a gene: 8. The CDR3 length is 14 residues. In germline, CDR1 is SGHTA, CDR2 FQGTGA. For the CDR3, the DNA is TGTGCCAGCAGCCCCAAAGGGGGCGGAACTGAAGCTTTCTTT. Its protein is CASSPKGGGTEAFF.

V is TRBV9 and J is TRBJ2-2; TRBD1 matches at 9 bases. This CDR3 is 19 amino acids long. The germline CDR1 and CDR2 sequences are SGDLS and YYNGEE. J lost 3 bases, V lost 4 bases, and 16 bases had no gene match. Here the CDR3 DNA reads TGTGCCAGCAGCCCAAGGGGGGACAGGGAGGTTACGGACACCGGGGAGCTGTTTTTT. Translated: CASSPRGDREVTDTGELFF.

With regard to this clonotype: Its ends do not fully match the called genes, so a read error is possible. This chain uses TRBV10-3 with TRBJ2-5; TRBD2 matches at 12 bases. The CDR3 runs to 15 residues. Germline lookup yields CDR1 ENHRY and CDR2 SYGVKD. In DNA, the CDR3 is TGTGCCATCAGTGGACTAGCGGGAGCGGCAGAGACCCAGAACTTC. This translates into CAISGLAGAAETQNF.

The chain joins TRBV29-1 to TRBJ2-3; no definite D call. V lost 7 bases and J lost 12, with 17 bases in between. Germline-derived CDR1 and CDR2 are SQVTM and ANQGSEA. The CDR3 is 11 amino acids. CDR3 nucleotides: TGCAGCGCCCGCGGTACTTCCAGTCAGTATTTT. Protein sequence: CSARGTSSQYF.

This clonotype was detected many times. The rearrangement joins TRBV4-2 to TRBJ2-3, with TRBD2 identical over 12 bases. V shed 4 bases and J 0 bases; nucleotides not matched to a gene: 11. Germline V gives CDR1 LGHNA, CDR2 YNFKEQ. CDR3 length: 19 residues. Here the CDR3 reads CASSRTSGEIPTSTDTQYF. The CDR3, as DNA: TGTGCCAGCAGCCGGACTAGCGGGGAGATACCTACTAGCACAGATACGCAGTATTTT.

The CDR3 nucleotides read TGCGCCAGCAGCCAAGAGCGCTACAATGAGCAGTTCTTC. Encoded protein: CASSQERYNEQFF. This chain joins TRBV4-1 and TRBJ2-1; D is unresolved. The CDR3 sequence is 13 residues long. Germline V gene lookup returns CDR1 MGHRA and CDR2 YSYEKL. Trimming stripped 0 bases from V and 3 bases from J, with 3 bases between.

This clonotype was found many times. V and J are TRBV12-3 or TRBV12-4 and TRBJ1-5, with D uncertain. The V end lost 1 base, the J end lost 6 bases, and 4 bases lay between the germline ends. The CDR3 runs to 12 residues. The CDR3 is CASSLEAQPQHF. The CDR3 DNA reads as TGTGCCAGCAGTTTAGAAGCTCAGCCCCAGCATTTT.

This clonotype was seen a handful of times. The V gene is TRBV6-2 or TRBV6-3, the J gene TRBJ2-2, with D perhaps TRBD2 (6 bases). CDR1 MNHEY and CDR2 SVGEGT come from the germline V gene. V was shortened by 4 bases and J by 6 bases, with 12 bases between the two germline ends. The CDR3 loop spans 14 amino acids. CDR3 DNA: TGTGCCAGCAGTTCCTACGGACTACCCGGGGAGCTGTTTTTT. It is translated as CASSSYGLPGELFF.

Only a few counts were recorded for this clonotype. This chain connects TRBV6-4 to TRBJ1-3; D is unresolved. Between the trimmed V and J ends, which lost 8 bases and 4 bases, there was a span of 6 bases. The V gene's germline CDR1 is MRHNA and CDR2 SNTAGT. The length of the CDR3 is 11 residues. DNA for the CDR3: TGTGCCAGCGGACCCGGAAACACCATATATTTT. This gives the protein CASGPGNTIYF.

This clonotype was counted ten times or more. The V gene is TRBV5-1, the J gene TRBJ2-5; D ambiguous. Trimming removed 1 base at V and 1 base at J, with 11 bases between. Germline V CDR1 and CDR2: SGHRS, YFSETQ. CDR3 length equals 15 residues. CDR3 in DNA: TGCGCCAGCAGCTTGTTCGGCGGCTCCCAAGAGACCCAGTACTTC. Translated: CASSLFGGSQETQYF.

Only a few counts were recorded for this clonotype. DNA of the CDR3: TGTGCCAGCAGCCTTCGACAGTTAGGCACAGATACGCAGTATTTT. This encodes CASSLRQLGTDTQYF. This chain links TRBV4-2 with TRBJ2-3; a possible D gene is TRBD1 (5 bases). Germline-derived CDR1 and CDR2 are LGHNA and YNFKEQ. V was pared by 4 bases and J by 1 base, with 12 bases between. The CDR3 extends over 15 amino acids.

This sequence joins TRBV6-5 and TRBJ1-6; 9 nucleotides line up with TRBD1. CDR3 length: 14 amino acids. Germline V lookup: CDR1 MNHEY, CDR2 SVGAGI. Trimming removed 6 bases from V and 10 bases from J; junction bases left unmatched: 7. The CDR3 region has the DNA TGTGCCAGCAGCTTACAGGGGGCAGGATCACCCCTCCACTTT. This sequence encodes CASSLQGAGSPLHF.

This clonotype was detected a few times. The CDR3 spells CSASAYNRGNTEAFF. Written as DNA, the CDR3 is TGCAGTGCTAGTGCTTACAACAGGGGGAACACTGAAGCTTTCTTT. This chain links TRBV20-1 with TRBJ1-1; 7 bases match TRBD1. Germline CDR1 DFQATT, CDR2 SNEGSKA (reference sequence). Trimming removed 3 bases from V and 1 base from J; junction bases left unmatched: 8. This CDR3 spans 15 amino acids.

V usage is TRBV20-1 and J usage is TRBJ2-3, with TRBD1 identical over 7 bases. Losses at the gene ends were 3 bases for V and 1 base for J; bases not matched to a gene: 7. Germline loops: CDR1 DFQATT, CDR2 SNEGSKA (reference sequence). The CDR3 has 15 amino acids. This CDR3 is CSASRGGSGTDTQYF. The DNA for the CDR3 is TGCAGTGCTAGTCGAGGGGGCTCAGGCACAGATACGCAGTATTTT.

This clonotype came up many times. This chain joins TRBV6-2 or TRBV6-3 and TRBJ1-2; D is unresolved. V lost 6 bases to trimming and J lost 2 bases, with 16 bases between them. CDR1 is MNHEY and CDR2 is SVGEGT in the germline V gene. This CDR3 contains 15 residues. In nucleotides, the CDR3 is TGTGCCAGCAGCTCCCCGGTAATACCGAACTATGGCTACACCTTC. Its protein is CASSSPVIPNYGYTF.

This clonotype was detected many times. The V and J genes are TRBV7-9 and TRBJ1-6; D ambiguous. The CDR3 extends over 13 amino acids. Per the germline V gene, CDR1 is SEHNR and CDR2 is FQNEAQ (reference sequence). V was shortened by 1 base and J by 7 bases, with 5 bases between the two germline ends. CDR3 DNA sequence: TGTGCCAGCAGCTTAGAGGAGAATTCACCCCTCCACTTT. Translating it yields CASSLEENSPLHF.